This entry lists 13 T cell receptor beta chains sequenced from one sample in a study of PD-L1 blockade in urothelial cancer. TCRdb's table, derived via immunoSEQ multiplex PCR, lists solely in-frame clones and lacks some. This repertoire shows fewer than 50,000 clones, approximately 90% found once; its top ten account for approximately 7.6%. Sample: PBMCs, taken around atezolizumab (anti-PD-L1) treatment. These receptor sequences come from a man aged 60 to 69 with urothelial cancer.

The rearrangement uses TRBV2 and TRBJ1-3; the D is unclear. Trimming shortened V by 8 bases and J by 4 bases, and 9 bases separated the two germline ends. The germline CDR1 and CDR2 sequences are SNHLY and FYNNEI. This CDR3 spans 12 amino acids. The CDR3 sequence: CASRGLGNTIYF. The CDR3 region has the DNA TGTGCCAGCCGAGGGTTAGGAAACACCATATATTTT.

V gene TRBV7-2 combines with J gene TRBJ2-7; the match to TRBD1 covers 8 bases. Per the germline V gene, CDR1 is SGHTA and CDR2 is FQGNSA. This CDR3 is built from 15 residues. The junction had 7 bases not matched to a gene; V was cut back by 5 bases and J by 1 base. The CDR3 bases are TGTGCCAGCAGCAGACAGGGGCGATCTTCCTACGAGCAGTACTTC. Translating gives CASSRQGRSSYEQYF.

The J gene is TRBJ2-1, the V gene TRBV10-3, with TRBD1 matching 8 bases. Germline CDR1 ENHRY, CDR2 SYGVKD. Germline trimming cut 9 bases from V and 4 bases from J; bases unmatched to any gene: 8. The CDR3 totals 14 residues. The CDR3 here is CAMGGGQGYNEQFF. The CDR3 DNA sequence: TGTGCCATGGGGGGAGGACAGGGTTACAATGAGCAGTTCTTC.

The V call is TRBV4-1, the J call TRBJ2-5; D unresolved. The CDR3 covers 12 residues. Germline V gene lookup returns CDR1 MGHRA and CDR2 YSYEKL. V was cut by 5 bases and J by 5 bases, with 9 bases left in between. CDR3 sequence: CASSGDAETQYF. CDR3 bases: TGCGCCAGCAGCGGAGATGCGGAGACCCAGTACTTC.

This clone came up a few times. The chain recombines TRBV19 with TRBJ1-2; D perhaps matches TRBD1 (5 bases). The CDR3 is 14 amino acids. The germline CDR1 and CDR2 sequences are LNHDA and SQIVND (reference sequence). V gave up 0 bases and J gave up 5 bases, with 10 bases separating them. The CDR3 coding sequence is TGTGCCAGTAGTATAGATCAGGGTGGATATGGCTACACCTTC. It encodes CASSIDQGGYGYTF.

This clone was seen once. This chain joins TRBV5-1 and TRBJ2-2; 15 nucleotides align to TRBD2. J lost 2 bases, V lost 4 bases, and 6 bases had no gene match. From germline, CDR1 is SGHRS and CDR2 YFSETQ. The CDR3 length is 18 residues. For the CDR3, the DNA is TGCGCCAGCAGCCTAGGACTAGCGGGGGGGATAAACACCGGGGAGCTGTTTTTT. This sequence encodes CASSLGLAGGINTGELFF.

The V and J genes are TRBV29-1 and TRBJ1-2; 7 bases map to TRBD1. In germline, CDR1 is SQVTM, CDR2 ANQGSEA. The V segment lost 3 bases and the J segment 5 bases; nucleotides outside the gene matches: 6. This CDR3 is 13 amino acids long. The CDR3 DNA follows: TGCAGCGTTGAGGAGGGGGCGCATTATGGCTACACCTTC. This translates into CSVEEGAHYGYTF.

The chain combines TRBV10-1 with TRBJ2-3; D may be TRBD2 (5 bases). Germline V CDR1 and CDR2: WNHNN, SYGVQD (reference sequence). V shed 0 bases and J shed 3 bases, with 10 bases lying between them. This CDR3 has 15 amino acids. The CDR3 here is CASSESGVGTDTQYF. The CDR3 DNA follows: TGCGCCAGCAGTGAGTCGGGAGTGGGGACAGATACGCAGTATTTT.

The sample holds a few counts of this clone. This sequence joins TRBV5-1 and TRBJ1-1; 8 nucleotides agree with TRBD1. Germline V gene lookup returns CDR1 SGHRS and CDR2 YFSETQ. The CDR3 extends over 15 amino acids. V lost 4 bases and J lost 4; bases outside the gene matches: 9. CDR3 loop: CASSKSGGESTEAFF. The CDR3 DNA reads as TGCGCCAGCAGCAAATCAGGGGGCGAGAGCACTGAAGCTTTCTTT.

CDR3 sequence reads: CASRDRVGWLYEQYF. DNA of the CDR3: TGTGCCAGCAGAGACAGGGTGGGATGGCTTTACGAGCAGTACTTC. The chain couples TRBV6-1 to TRBJ2-7; 7 bases are shared with TRBD1. Trimming removed 6 bases from V and 4 bases from J; junction bases left unmatched: 12. This CDR3 has 15 amino acids. Germline values: CDR1 MNHNS, CDR2 SASEGT.

The DNA for the CDR3 is TGTGCCAGCAGTGAAGGGGGGACAGAGAACTATGGCTACACCTTC. The encoded protein is CASSEGGTENYGYTF. The rearrangement links TRBV28 to TRBJ1-2; 7 positions agree with TRBD1. The CDR3 runs to 15 residues. The junction had 8 bases not matched to a gene; V was cut back by 5 bases and J by 2 bases. The germline CDR1 and CDR2 sequences are MDHEN and SYDVKM.

The chain recombines TRBV7-2 with TRBJ1-4; D unresolved. V was shortened by 6 bases and J by 1 base, with 9 bases between the two germline ends. The CDR3 consists of 14 residues. Germline lookup yields CDR1 SGHTA and CDR2 FQGNSA. CDR3: CASSRYVTNEKLFF. The DNA of the CDR3 is TGTGCCAGCAGTAGATATGTAACTAATGAAAAACTGTTTTTT.

This sequence joins TRBV6-1 and TRBJ2-6; maybe TRBD2 (6 bases). Trimming left V 0 bases short and J 8 bases short, with 14 bases between. This CDR3 has 16 amino acids. In germline, CDR1 is MNHNS, CDR2 SASEGT. The CDR3 sequence is CASSEAHRGGTNVLTF. The CDR3, as DNA: TGTGCCAGCAGTGAAGCGCACCGGGGAGGAACCAACGTCCTGACTTTC.